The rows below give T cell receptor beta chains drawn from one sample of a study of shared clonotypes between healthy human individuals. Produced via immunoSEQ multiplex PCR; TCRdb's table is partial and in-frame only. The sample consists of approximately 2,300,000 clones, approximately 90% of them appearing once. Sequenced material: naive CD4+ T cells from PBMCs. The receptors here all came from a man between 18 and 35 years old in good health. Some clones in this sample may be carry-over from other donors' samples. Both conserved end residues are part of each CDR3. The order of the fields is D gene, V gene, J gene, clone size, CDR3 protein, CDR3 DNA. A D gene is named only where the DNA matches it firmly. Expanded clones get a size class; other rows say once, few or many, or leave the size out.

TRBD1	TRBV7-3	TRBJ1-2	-	CASSSAGGYGYTF	TGTGCCAGCAGCTCGGCAGGGGGGTATGGCTACACCTTC
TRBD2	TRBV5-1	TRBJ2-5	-	CASSLRAGGVETQYF	TGCGCCAGCAGCTTACGAGCGGGAGGGGTAGAGACCCAGTACTTC
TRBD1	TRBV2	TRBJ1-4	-	CASSTQRQGGEKLFF	TGTGCCAGCAGTACACAGAGACAGGGAGGTGAAAAACTGTTTTTT
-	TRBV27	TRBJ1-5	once	CASSNTGTRLSDSNQPQHF	TGTGCCAGCAGTAACACCGGGACACGGTTATCCGATAGCAATCAGCCCCAGCATTTT
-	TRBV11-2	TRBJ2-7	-	CASSLATVAVAYEQYF	TGTGCCAGCAGCCTCGCAACCGTGGCGGTAGCCTACGAGCAGTACTTC
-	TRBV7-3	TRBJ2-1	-	CASSAASAYNEQFF	TGTGCCAGCAGCGCAGCTAGCGCTTACAATGAGCAGTTCTTC
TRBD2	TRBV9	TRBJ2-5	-	CASSPGRLAAQETQYF	TGTGCCAGCAGCCCAGGGAGACTAGCGGCTCAAGAGACCCAGTACTTC
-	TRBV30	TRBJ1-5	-	CAWSVASQNQPQHF	TGTGCCTGGAGTGTAGCCAGTCAAAATCAGCCCCAGCATTTT
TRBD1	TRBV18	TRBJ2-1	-	CASSAGGAYLNEQFF	TGTGCCAGCTCCGCAGGGGGCGCCTACCTAAATGAGCAGTTCTTC
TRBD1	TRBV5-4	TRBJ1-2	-	CASSQGRTGFYGYTF	TGTGCCAGCAGCCAGGGAAGGACAGGGTTTTATGGCTACACCTTC
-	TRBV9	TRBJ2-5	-	CASSVAERSPQETQYF	TGTGCCAGCAGCGTAGCTGAGAGAAGCCCACAAGAGACCCAGTACTTC
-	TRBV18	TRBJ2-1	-	CASSPFGEATSYNEQFF	TGTGCCAGCTCACCTTTCGGGGAAGCGACCTCCTACAATGAGCAGTTCTTC
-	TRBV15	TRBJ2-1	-	CATSIAALSYNEQFF	TGTGCCACCAGCATTGCGGCCCTCTCCTACAATGAGCAGTTCTTC
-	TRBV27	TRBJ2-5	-	CASSRVDQETQYF	TGTGCCAGCAGCCGAGTTGACCAAGAGACCCAGTACTTC
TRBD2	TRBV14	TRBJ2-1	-	CASSQGVNGRASFF	TGTGCCAGCAGCCAAGGCGTTAACGGGAGGGCCTCGTTCTTC
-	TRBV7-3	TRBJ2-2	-	CASRGGIGELFF	TGTGCCAGCAGGGGTGGGATCGGGGAGCTGTTTTTT
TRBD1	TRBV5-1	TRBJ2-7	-	CASSLGRQGADEQYF	TGCGCCAGCAGCTTGGGTCGCCAGGGGGCAGACGAGCAGTACTTC
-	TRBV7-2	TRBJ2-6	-	CASSLRVDGANVLTF	TGTGCCAGCAGCCTCAGGGTGGACGGGGCCAACGTCCTGACTTTC
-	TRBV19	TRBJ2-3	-	CARGGGDTQYF	TGTGCCAGGGGAGGGGGGGATACGCAGTATTTT
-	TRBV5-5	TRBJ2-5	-	CASSLALETQYF	TGTGCCAGCAGCTTGGCCCTCGAGACCCAGTACTTC
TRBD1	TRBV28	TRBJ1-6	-	CASSLRPGQPNSPLHF	TGTGCCAGCAGTTTACGACCGGGACAGCCTAATTCACCCCTCCACTTT
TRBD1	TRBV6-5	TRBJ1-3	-	CASRGQGSGNTIYF	TGTGCCAGCAGGGGACAGGGCTCTGGAAACACCATATATTTT
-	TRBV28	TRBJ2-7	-	CASSAYYEQYF	TGTGCCAGCAGCGCTTACTACGAGCAGTACTTC
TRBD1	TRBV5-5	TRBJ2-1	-	CASSFRDRNDNEQFF	TGTGCCAGCAGCTTCCGGGACAGGAACGACAATGAGCAGTTCTTC